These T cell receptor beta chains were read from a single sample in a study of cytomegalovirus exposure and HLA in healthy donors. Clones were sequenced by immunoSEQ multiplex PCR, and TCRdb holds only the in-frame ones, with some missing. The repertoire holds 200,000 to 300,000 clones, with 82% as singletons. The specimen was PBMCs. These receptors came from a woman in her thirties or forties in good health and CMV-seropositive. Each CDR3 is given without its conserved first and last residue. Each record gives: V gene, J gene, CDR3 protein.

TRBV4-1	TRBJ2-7	ASSRGPQGNYEQY
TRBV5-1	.	ASSHRGGGTYEQY
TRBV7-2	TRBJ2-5	ASSLGSSGSAKTQY
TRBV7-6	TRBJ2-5	ASGRNEGETQY
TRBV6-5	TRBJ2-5	ASSWSGFQETQY
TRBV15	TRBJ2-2	ATSSLQAPPTGGDLTGELF
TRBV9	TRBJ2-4	ASSVARGGNKNIQY
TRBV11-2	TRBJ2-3	ASSLIGGRTDTQY
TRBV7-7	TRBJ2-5	ARTSGSLKTQY
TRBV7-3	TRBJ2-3	ASSLEASTDTQY
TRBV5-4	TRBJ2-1	ASSLEASGRNEQF
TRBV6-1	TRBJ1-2	ASSVEQANYGYT
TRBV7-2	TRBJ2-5	ASSQTYLGQETQY
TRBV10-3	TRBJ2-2	AINNGQMNTGELF
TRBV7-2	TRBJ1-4	ASSSATNEKLF
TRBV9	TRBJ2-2	ASSVGGTGELF
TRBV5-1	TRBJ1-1	ASSFHRTNTEAF
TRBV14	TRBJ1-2	ASSQDLGQAVYGYT
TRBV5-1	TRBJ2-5	ASSFTPGTGEETQY
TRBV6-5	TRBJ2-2	ASSPGGAWGELF
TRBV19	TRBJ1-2	ASSMGQGYGYT
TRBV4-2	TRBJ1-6	ASSRNDRDNSPLH
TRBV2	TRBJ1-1	ASRRDSNTEAF
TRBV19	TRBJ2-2	ASTIAEGASGELF
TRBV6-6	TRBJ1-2	ASSGEYGYT
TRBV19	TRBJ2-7	ASSTRQGRTYEQY
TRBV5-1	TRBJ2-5	ASSTGLAGVRETQY
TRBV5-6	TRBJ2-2	ASSLGLAGVGHTGELF
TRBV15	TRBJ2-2	ATSRVSPDTGELF
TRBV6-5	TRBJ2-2	ASRLGDSPTGELF
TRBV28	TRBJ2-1	ASSPQGAYNEQF
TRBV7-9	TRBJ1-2	ASSVDSSGYT
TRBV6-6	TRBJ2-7	ASSLPPGRGTSEQY
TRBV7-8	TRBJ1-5	ASSTWTGGFNQPQH
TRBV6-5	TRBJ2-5	ASSRGGAGQETQY
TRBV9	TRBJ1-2	ASTLGGGQGDGYT
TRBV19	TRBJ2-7	ASSTVAGSYEQY
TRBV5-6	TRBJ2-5	ASSPLSGSLQETQY
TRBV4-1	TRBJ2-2	ASSQDPSRGENTGELF
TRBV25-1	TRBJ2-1	ASSEYKASGRVYNEQF
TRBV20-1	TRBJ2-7	SARRTGEQY
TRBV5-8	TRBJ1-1	ASSLGTGGTEAF
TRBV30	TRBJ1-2	AWSGVNYGYT
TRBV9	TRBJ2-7	AIRDRGHEQY
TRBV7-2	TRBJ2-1	ASSRGSSYNEQF
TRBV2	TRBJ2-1	ASSGRGGSRDEQF
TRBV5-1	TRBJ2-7	ASSLGSSGSYEQY
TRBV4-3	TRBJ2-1	ASSQDRRVPPNEQF